One sample yielded the 7 T cell receptor beta chains listed below, sequenced in a study of T cell responses to AZD1222 COVID-19 vaccine. Generated by immunoSEQ multiplex PCR, the TCRdb table keeps only in-frame clones and is missing some. This repertoire shows more than 85,000 clones, roughly 90% found once; its top ten account for roughly a sixth. Sequences were derived from peripheral blood, sampled on day 0 of AZD1222 vaccination. Receptor source: an adult in good health.

There are a few counts of this clone. CDR3: CASTVSSNYGYTF. Here the CDR3 DNA reads TGTGCCAGCACAGTCAGCTCCAACTATGGCTACACCTTC. The chain combines TRBV6-5 with TRBJ1-2; no definite D call. With 7 bases removed from V and 2 bases from J, the gap between germline ends came to 11 bases. CDR3 length: 13 amino acids. Germline V CDR1 and CDR2: MNHEY, SVGAGI.

The V and J genes are TRBV7-8 and TRBJ2-2, with D perhaps TRBD1 (6 bases). Germline CDR1 is SGHVS and CDR2 is FQNEAQ. Trimming took off 5 bases at V and 5 bases at J, with 18 bases between the two ends. The CDR3 spans 16 residues. CDR3: CASSPKGDQRTGELFF. The CDR3 DNA is TGTGCCAGCAGCCCAAAGGGGGACCAGCGGACCGGGGAGCTGTTTTTT.

The gene calls are TRBV5-1 and TRBJ2-2, with D perhaps matching TRBD2 (6 bases). V lost 6 bases, J lost 7 bases, and 16 bases lay in between. Germline V gene sequence: CDR1 SGHRS, CDR2 YFSETQ. This CDR3 has 14 residues. CDR3 loop: CASIEAGPGGELFF. In DNA form, the CDR3 reads TGCGCCAGCATCGAAGCGGGCCCTGGCGGGGAGCTGTTTTTT.

The DNA of the CDR3 is TGTGCCAGCAGCTCCATGGAAGGGAGACGAGCTTTCTTT. This sequence encodes CASSSMEGRRAFF. The chain links TRBV7-9 to TRBJ1-1; D remains unclear. CDR3 length: 13 residues. CDR1 SEHNR and CDR2 FQNEAQ come from the germline V gene (reference sequence). Trimming left V 4 bases short and J 10 bases short, with 16 bases between.

The CDR3 sequence: CASRPYGTHGYTF. DNA of the CDR3: TGCGCCAGCAGACCCTATGGGACGCATGGCTACACCTTC. The V gene is TRBV5-1, the J gene TRBJ1-2, with D perhaps matching TRBD1 (5 bases). The length of the CDR3 is 13 residues. CDR1 is SGHRS and CDR2 is YFSETQ in the germline V gene. V dropped 5 bases and J dropped 6 bases, with 14 bases sitting between them. The whole variable domain, filled in from reference TRBV5-1 and TRBJ1-2, reads KAGVTQTPRYLIKTRGQQVTLSCSPISGHRSVSWYQQTPGQGLQFLFEYFSETQRNKGNFPGRFSGRQFSNSRSEMNVSTLELGDSALYLCASRPYGTHGYTFGSGTRLTVV.

The chain is built from TRBV5-1 and TRBJ1-6; D is undetermined. The germline V and J ends were trimmed by 0 bases and 14 bases, with 12 bases remaining between them. This CDR3 has 13 residues. The germline V gene encodes CDR1 SGHRS and CDR2 YFSETQ. The CDR3 bases are TGCGCCAGCAGCTTGGCCCCCCGTGATACCCTCCACTTT. Translation: CASSLAPRDTLHF. Together with reference TRBV5-1 and TRBJ1-6, the CDR3 gives the full variable domain: KAGVTQTPRYLIKTRGQQVTLSCSPISGHRSVSWYQQTPGQGLQFLFEYFSETQRNKGNFPGRFSGRQFSNSRSEMNVSTLELGDSALYLCASSLAPRDTLHFGNGTRLTVT.

This clone has a single count. The genes are TRBV9 and TRBJ2-6; 9 nucleotides line up with TRBD1. The J segment lost 2 bases and the V segment lost 7 bases, leaving 7 bases of the junction unmatched. The CDR3 has 16 amino acids. The germline V gene has CDR1 SGDLS and CDR2 YYNGEE. The CDR3 region has the DNA TGTGCCAGCCGCGGGACAGGGAGAACTGGGGCCAACGTCCTGACTTTC. This gives the protein CASRGTGRTGANVLTF.